The entry below gives a single T cell receptor beta chain sequence along with its context. The target of this receptor is not known. No base quality information exists; no much larger clone differs at one position. The sample belongs to a study of PD-L1 blockade in urothelial cancer (dated by TCRdb to about 2017). For the study in its entirety: Every patient began therapy at some point between 2013 and 2015 and was given atezolizumab 1,200 mg intravenously every 3 weeks. Twenty-five of 29 patients were males with bladder-origin urothelial cancer, and about 65% of the 29 reported a prior smoking history. Durable clinical benefit was defined as progression-free survival longer than 6 months, and TCR features were also tested against progression-free and overall survival. Fewer than ten patients reached durable clinical benefit, while some 20 patients did not. An exploratory multi-omic analysis was conducted of the somatic, immune and clinical correlates of response to PD-L1 blockade with atezolizumab in urothelial cancer. Blood samples gave median yields of about 150,000 T cells and 80,000 to 90,000 unique TCRs, along with a median clonality of approximately 0.08. In the same patients who had TCR sequencing, pretreatment tumors also underwent whole exome sequencing and RNA sequencing. Blood samples were analyzed at 3 weeks after treatment start (second dose) and at 6 weeks after treatment start. An ECOG performance status of 0 or 1 was recorded for the patients, and 0 to 3 prior chemotherapy regimens had been received by the patients. Pretreatment blood TCR-seq was available for 30 or so patients, at least one posttreatment blood collection was obtained for around 25 patients, and tumor TCR-seq was available for around 25 patients. Pretreatment tumor samples, along with matched peripheral blood collected serially before and after atezolizumab treatment, underwent TCR sequencing.

The cohort included 25 to 30 patients with locally advanced or metastatic urothelial carcinoma who were treated at Memorial Sloan Kettering on a trial protocol. Peripheral blood mononuclear cells were collected pretreatment and during treatment, at between 1 and 8 total time points per patient. The Qiagen DNeasy Blood extraction kit was used to purify genomic DNA from total PBMCs and tumor samples. Collected pretreatment and during treatment, PBMCs were isolated and stored as previously described. General findings and caveats noted by the study authors: A pretreatment peripheral blood TCR clonality below the median was linked to improved progression-free and overall survival. Greater expansion of tumor-associated TCR clones in peripheral blood 3 weeks after the start of treatment was observed in patients with durable benefit (n ≈ 22, p = 0.022). Because the sample size was small (n ≈ 28) and many of the analyses were exploratory, the results are meant to be hypothesis-generating.

To estimate absolute template abundance from read counts, synthetic TCR analog templates were spiked into each PCR. Using the immunoSEQ assay, TCRbeta CDR3 regions were amplified from genomic DNA with bias-controlled V and J gene primers. Sequencing of rearranged TCRbeta segments was done at approximately 20X coverage. The authors' analysis ran thus. Clustering was used to correct sequencing errors, and CDR3s were annotated against IMGT to assign V, D and J genes. Downstream analyses used only productive TCRbeta rearrangements, leaving out any out-of-frame or stop-codon sequences. Clonality was calculated as one minus the Shannon entropy normalized by the log of the number of unique productive sequences. Fisher's exact test with Benjamini-Hochberg correction, using a cutoff of adjusted p below 0.01, was how clones that differed between time points or between blood and tumor were identified. TCRdb re-hosts the immuneACCESS table, in-frame sequences only. Its copies lack some clones; in the studies checked, an unresolved V gene accounts for under half of them, and the cause for the rest is not known. From that table come the V and J calls and clone size; the DNA was used to work out D and trimming. For this sample there are approximately 110,000 clones; about 85% appear just once. The ten largest clones represent 2% to 3% of the sample.

V and J are trimmed by 5 bases and 0 bases, and the gene matches miss 6 bases of the junction. From a lookup of the germline V gene, CDR1 and CDR2 are MNHEY and SVGAGI. Including the terminal cysteine and phenylalanine, the CDR3 comprises 15 residues. The kept DNA is CDR3 alone, 45 bases in frame from the first base. This receptor was obtained from a man aged 50 or older with urothelial cancer. In this chain, TRBV6-5 is recombined with TRBJ2-7; the central 8 bases match TRBD1. The sequencing used PBMCs, collected around atezolizumab (anti-PD-L1) treatment. For the CDR3, the sequence is CASSPGTGNSYEQYF. The nucleotide sequence reads TGTGCCAGCAGTCCCGGGACAGGCAACTCCTACGAGCAGTACTTC.